The clone carrying this T cell receptor (beta chain) was seen many times. This entry comes from a study of T-cell reconstitution after alpha-beta-depleted transplantation in children. TCRbeta library preparation incorporated unique molecular identifiers. TCRdb re-analysed the PCR reads in MiXCR, keeping a single row per CDR3 protein. The sample lists more than 200,000 distinct CDR3 sequences, around 25% occurring once. Deletions cut 0 bases from V and 1 base from J, with 7 bases between. The CDR3 has 14 amino acids. Germline CDR1 reads SGHDT; CDR2 reads YYEEEE. The rearrangement links TRBV5-6 to TRBJ2-5; perhaps TRBD1 as D (6 bases). This clonotype originated in a female patient aged 2-9 years who had a stem cell transplant for congenital amegakaryocytic thrombocytopenia, so the T cells may come from the graft donor. Source: PBMCs, mostly from graft donor cells, taken 360 days after TCRalphabeta/CD19-depleted stem cell transplant. CDR3 coding DNA: TGTGCCAGCAGCTTGGGGACAGTCCAAGAGACCCAGTACTTC. Its translation: CASSLGTVQETQYF.